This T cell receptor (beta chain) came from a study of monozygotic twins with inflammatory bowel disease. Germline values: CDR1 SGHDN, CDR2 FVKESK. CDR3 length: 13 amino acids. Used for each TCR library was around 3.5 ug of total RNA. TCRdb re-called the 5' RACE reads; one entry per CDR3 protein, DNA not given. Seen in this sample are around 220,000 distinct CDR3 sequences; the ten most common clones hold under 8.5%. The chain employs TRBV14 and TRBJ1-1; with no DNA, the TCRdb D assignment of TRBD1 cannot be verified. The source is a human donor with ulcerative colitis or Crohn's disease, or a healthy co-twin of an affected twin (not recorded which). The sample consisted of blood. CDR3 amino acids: CASSQGGGAEAFF. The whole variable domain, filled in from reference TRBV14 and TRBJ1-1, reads EAGVTQFPSHSVIEKGQTVTLRCDPISGHDNLYWYRRVMGKEIKFLLHFVKESKQDESGMPNNRFLAERTGGTYSTLKVQPAELEDSGVYFCASSQGGGAEAFFGQGTRLTVV.